The rows below give T cell receptor beta chains drawn from one sample of a study of blood T cell repertoires in COVID-19. The assay was immunoSEQ multiplex PCR, and TCRdb's table has in-frame clones only and misses some. The sample comprises about 370,000 clones, more than 80% of which are singletons, and less than 3.5% rests with the top ten. The sequenced sample consisted of peripheral blood. Receptors originate from a woman in her twenties or thirties with COVID-19, enrolled during active disease. Each CDR3 is given with its conserved first and last residue. The order of the fields is clone size, J gene, D gene, CDR3 length, V gene, CDR3 protein, CDR3 DNA. D genes are given only for firm matches. Where a row states a size, it is once, few, many or the class of an expanded clone; other rows omit it.

size: -
J: TRBJ1-4
D: -
length: 16
V: TRBV15
CDR3: CATSRLRTATNEKLFF
DNA: TGTGCCACCAGCAGATTGAGGACAGCAACTAATGAAAAACTGTTTTTT

size: -
J: TRBJ2-5
D: TRBD2
length: 15
V: TRBV6-2/TRBV6-3
CDR3: CASSPASGGAETQYF
DNA: TGTGCCAGCAGTCCCGCCAGCGGGGGGGCAGAGACCCAGTACTTC

size: -
J: TRBJ2-2
D: TRBD1
length: 16
V: TRBV24-1
CDR3: CATSDSTGADTGELFF
DNA: TGTGCCACCAGTGATTCGACAGGGGCGGACACCGGGGAGCTGTTTTTT

size: -
J: TRBJ2-3
D: -
length: 12
V: TRBV5-5
CDR3: CASSTSTDTQYF
DNA: TGTGCCAGCTCGACTAGCACAGATACGCAGTATTTT

size: -
J: TRBJ1-6
D: -
length: 13
V: TRBV6-6
CDR3: CASRGPGDSPLHF
DNA: TGTGCCAGCCGGGGACCGGGAGATTCACCCCTCCACTTT

size: -
J: TRBJ2-5
D: TRBD2
length: 15
V: TRBV28
CDR3: CASTVLAGGRETQYF
DNA: TGTGCCAGCACCGTACTAGCGGGGGGTCGAGAGACCCAGTACTTC

size: -
J: TRBJ2-6
D: -
length: 14
V: TRBV5-4
CDR3: CASSFGGAANVLTF
DNA: TGTGCCAGCAGCTTTGGCGGGGCGGCCAACGTCCTGACTTTC

size: -
J: TRBJ1-1
D: TRBD1
length: 18
V: TRBV13
CDR3: CASSFIPGQGLMNTEAFF
DNA: TGTGCCAGCAGCTTTATCCCCGGACAGGGACTCATGAACACTGAAGCTTTCTTT

size: -
J: TRBJ1-6
D: TRBD1
length: 14
V: TRBV9
CDR3: CASRTGFFNSPLHF
DNA: TGTGCCAGCCGGACAGGGTTCTTTAATTCACCCCTCCACTTT

size: once
J: TRBJ2-5
D: -
length: 17
V: TRBV5-8
CDR3: CASSRGTVVLHRETQYF
DNA: TGTGCCAGCAGTCGGGGGACAGTGGTTCTTCATCGCGAGACCCAGTACTTC

size: -
J: TRBJ2-3
D: -
length: 13
V: TRBV6-2/TRBV6-3
CDR3: CASSYWATDTQYF
DNA: TGTGCCAGCAGTTACTGGGCCACAGATACGCAGTATTTT

size: once
J: TRBJ1-6
D: TRBD1
length: 16
V: TRBV6-5
CDR3: CASSYSDRAHNSPLHF
DNA: TGTGCCAGCAGTTACTCGGACAGGGCTCATAATTCACCCCTCCACTTT

size: -
J: TRBJ2-1
D: TRBD1
length: 15
V: TRBV7-2
CDR3: CASSFGQGTYNEQFF
DNA: TGTGCCAGCAGCTTCGGACAGGGTACCTACAATGAGCAGTTCTTC

size: once
J: TRBJ2-3
D: TRBD1
length: 13
V: TRBV7-2
CDR3: CASSSDRADTQYF
DNA: TGTGCCAGCAGCTCGGACAGGGCAGATACGCAGTATTTT

size: once
J: TRBJ2-3
D: TRBD1
length: 14
V: TRBV28
CDR3: CASSGQGWGDTQYF
DNA: TGTGCCAGCAGTGGACAGGGGTGGGGGGATACGCAGTATTTT

size: -
J: TRBJ2-2
D: -
length: 18
V: TRBV12-5
CDR3: CASGSSQVYPENTGELFF
DNA: TGTGCTAGTGGTTCCTCCCAGGTATACCCGGAAAACACCGGGGAGCTGTTTTTT

size: -
J: TRBJ2-3
D: TRBD2
length: 15
V: TRBV5-1
CDR3: CASSLGLTSVDTQYF
DNA: TGCGCCAGCAGCTTGGGCTTGACTAGCGTAGATACGCAGTATTTT

size: -
J: TRBJ2-7
D: TRBD1
length: 15
V: TRBV24-1
CDR3: CATSDTGTGHYEQYF
DNA: TGTGCCACCAGTGATACCGGGACAGGGCATTACGAGCAGTACTTC

size: -
J: TRBJ1-5
D: -
length: 14
V: TRBV24-1
CDR3: CATSEDGEVQPQHF
DNA: TGTGCCACCAGTGAGGATGGGGAGGTTCAGCCCCAGCATTTT

size: -
J: TRBJ2-3
D: TRBD2
length: 13
V: TRBV9
CDR3: CASSRGGTDTQYF
DNA: TGTGCCAGCAGTCGGGGGGGTACAGATACGCAGTATTTT

size: -
J: TRBJ1-2
D: TRBD1
length: 15
V: TRBV6-5
CDR3: CASSYSTGGGYGYTF
DNA: TGTGCCAGCAGTTACTCAACAGGGGGGGGCTATGGCTACACCTTC

size: -
J: TRBJ1-1
D: -
length: 18
V: TRBV11-3
CDR3: CASSLEGLVAPRNTEAFF
DNA: TGTGCCAGCAGCTTAGAGGGTTTGGTGGCACCTAGGAACACTGAAGCTTTCTTT

size: -
J: TRBJ1-2
D: TRBD1
length: 15
V: TRBV2
CDR3: CASSEVYGTGSGYTF
DNA: TGTGCCAGCAGTGAAGTATATGGGACAGGGAGCGGCTACACCTTC

size: -
J: TRBJ2-1
D: -
length: 15
V: TRBV21-1
CDR3: CASSTGTGGADEQFF
DNA: TGTGCCAGCAGCACCGGGACAGGGGGGGCGGATGAGCAGTTCTTC

size: once
J: TRBJ2-3
D: TRBD2
length: 15
V: TRBV5-4
CDR3: CASSFGRERGNTQYF
DNA: TGTGCCAGCAGCTTTGGGCGGGAGAGAGGAAATACGCAGTATTTT

size: -
J: TRBJ2-7
D: TRBD2
length: 16
V: TRBV3-1/TRBV3-2
CDR3: CASSRGTSGLAYEQYF
DNA: TGTGCCAGCAGCCGCGGGACTAGCGGACTCGCCTACGAGCAGTACTTC

size: -
J: TRBJ2-2
D: TRBD2
length: 17
V: TRBV7-2
CDR3: CASSPGLAGHNTGELFF
DNA: TGTGCCAGCAGCCCCGGACTAGCGGGGCATAACACCGGGGAGCTGTTTTTT

size: -
J: TRBJ2-3
D: TRBD1
length: 16
V: TRBV15
CDR3: CATSRDLGQGTDTQYF
DNA: TGTGCCACCAGCAGAGATTTGGGACAGGGGACAGATACGCAGTATTTT

size: -
J: TRBJ2-3
D: TRBD1
length: 13
V: TRBV3-1/TRBV3-2
CDR3: CASSQVIGTGSYF
DNA: TGTGCCAGCAGCCAAGTTATTGGGACAGGGTCATATTTT

size: -
J: TRBJ2-1
D: -
length: 12
V: TRBV21-1
CDR3: CFFQRVLNEQFF
DNA: TGTTTTTTTCAGCGGGTGCTCAATGAGCAGTTCTTC

size: -
J: TRBJ2-5
D: TRBD2
length: 16
V: TRBV7-8
CDR3: CASAPGQAGGQETQYF
DNA: TGTGCCAGCGCCCCAGGTCAGGCGGGAGGCCAAGAGACCCAGTACTTC

size: once
J: TRBJ2-3
D: TRBD1
length: 16
V: TRBV6-5
CDR3: CASSSLTGGGTDTQYF
DNA: TGTGCCAGCAGTTCCTTGACAGGGGGAGGCACAGATACGCAGTATTTT

size: -
J: TRBJ2-2
D: -
length: 15
V: TRBV6-1
CDR3: CASSEAGLATGELFF
DNA: TGTGCCAGCAGTGAAGCGGGCCTCGCCACCGGGGAGCTGTTTTTT

size: few
J: TRBJ2-5
D: -
length: 15
V: TRBV5-6
CDR3: CASSSPRGAGGPQYF
DNA: TGTGCCAGCAGCTCCCCCAGGGGGGCGGGGGGCCCCCAGTACTTC

size: -
J: TRBJ2-1
D: TRBD2
length: 17
V: TRBV9
CDR3: CASSAGFLAGTYNEQFF
DNA: TGTGCCAGCAGCGCGGGCTTTCTAGCGGGGACCTACAATGAGCAGTTCTTC

size: -
J: TRBJ2-3
D: TRBD2
length: 13
V: TRBV19
CDR3: CASSTSGTSGMYF
DNA: TGTGCCAGTAGTACCTCCGGGACTAGCGGGATGTATTTT

size: once
J: TRBJ2-1
D: TRBD2
length: 18
V: TRBV7-9
CDR3: CASSFTRGGALSYNEQFF
DNA: TGTGCCAGCAGCTTTACTCGCGGGGGGGCCCTCTCCTACAATGAGCAGTTCTTC

size: -
J: TRBJ1-1
D: -
length: 17
V: TRBV27
CDR3: CASSLAGAILENTEAFF
DNA: TGTGCCAGCAGTTTAGCGGGCGCGATTCTTGAGAACACTGAAGCTTTCTTT

size: -
J: TRBJ1-1
D: -
length: 13
V: TRBV7-6
CDR3: CASSRGRHTEAFF
DNA: TGTGCCAGCAGCCGCGGAAGGCACACTGAAGCTTTCTTT

size: -
J: TRBJ2-1
D: TRBD2
length: 15
V: TRBV11-2
CDR3: CASSLFVRAGNEQFF
DNA: TGTGCCAGCAGCTTGTTCGTTCGAGCGGGGAATGAGCAGTTCTTC

size: -
J: TRBJ2-3
D: TRBD1
length: 15
V: TRBV6-2/TRBV6-3
CDR3: CASSYRGQGEDTQYF
DNA: TGTGCCAGCAGTTACCGGGGACAGGGTGAGGATACGCAGTATTTT

size: -
J: TRBJ2-2
D: -
length: 19
V: TRBV21-1
CDR3: CASSSGLAGGPAWGGELFF
DNA: TGTGCCAGCAGCAGTGGACTAGCGGGAGGGCCGGCTTGGGGCGGGGAGCTGTTTTTT

size: -
J: TRBJ1-5
D: TRBD1
length: 18
V: TRBV27
CDR3: CASGPGQGRLVSNQPQHF
DNA: TGTGCCAGCGGGCCGGGACAGGGTCGCCTTGTGAGCAATCAGCCCCAGCATTTT

size: -
J: TRBJ1-1
D: -
length: 13
V: TRBV24-1
CDR3: CATSETGNTEAFF
DNA: TGTGCCACCAGTGAAACAGGGAACACTGAAGCTTTCTTT

size: -
J: TRBJ2-2
D: TRBD2
length: 17
V: TRBV12-5
CDR3: CASGTGTSGRFSGELFF
DNA: TGTGCTAGTGGCACCGGGACTAGCGGGAGGTTTTCCGGGGAGCTGTTTTTT

size: -
J: TRBJ1-6
D: -
length: 17
V: TRBV5-8
CDR3: CASSLEPRTDYNSPLHF
DNA: TGTGCCAGCAGCTTGGAGCCGAGGACAGATTATAATTCACCCCTCCACTTT

size: -
J: TRBJ1-6
D: -
length: 15
V: TRBV7-2
CDR3: CASSPELGGYSPLHF
DNA: TGTGCCAGCAGCCCGGAACTAGGAGGGTATTCACCCCTCCACTTT

size: -
J: TRBJ2-3
D: -
length: 15
V: TRBV4-1
CDR3: CASSFVGGSTDTQYF
DNA: TGCGCCAGCAGCTTTGTGGGCGGGAGCACAGATACGCAGTATTTT

size: once
J: TRBJ1-1
D: TRBD1
length: 16
V: TRBV10-3
CDR3: CASSGQAHRRNTEAFF
DNA: TGTGCCAGCAGCGGACAGGCCCACCGAAGGAACACTGAAGCTTTCTTT

size: -
J: TRBJ1-4
D: TRBD1
length: 14
V: TRBV3-1/TRBV3-2
CDR3: CASSQAGTGEKLFF
DNA: TGTGCCAGCAGCCAAGCCGGGACAGGTGAAAAACTGTTTTTT

size: few
J: TRBJ2-1
D: TRBD2
length: 15
V: TRBV11-2
CDR3: CASSRTSGNYNEQFF
DNA: TGTGCCAGCAGCCGGACTAGCGGCAACTACAATGAGCAGTTCTTC

size: -
J: TRBJ2-2
D: -
length: 13
V: TRBV2
CDR3: CASSRQYTGELFF
DNA: TGTGCCAGCAGTCGACAGTACACCGGGGAGCTGTTTTTT

size: -
J: TRBJ2-2
D: -
length: 15
V: TRBV4-3
CDR3: CASRYMRGNTGELFF
DNA: TGCGCCAGCAGATATATGCGGGGGAACACCGGGGAGCTGTTTTTT